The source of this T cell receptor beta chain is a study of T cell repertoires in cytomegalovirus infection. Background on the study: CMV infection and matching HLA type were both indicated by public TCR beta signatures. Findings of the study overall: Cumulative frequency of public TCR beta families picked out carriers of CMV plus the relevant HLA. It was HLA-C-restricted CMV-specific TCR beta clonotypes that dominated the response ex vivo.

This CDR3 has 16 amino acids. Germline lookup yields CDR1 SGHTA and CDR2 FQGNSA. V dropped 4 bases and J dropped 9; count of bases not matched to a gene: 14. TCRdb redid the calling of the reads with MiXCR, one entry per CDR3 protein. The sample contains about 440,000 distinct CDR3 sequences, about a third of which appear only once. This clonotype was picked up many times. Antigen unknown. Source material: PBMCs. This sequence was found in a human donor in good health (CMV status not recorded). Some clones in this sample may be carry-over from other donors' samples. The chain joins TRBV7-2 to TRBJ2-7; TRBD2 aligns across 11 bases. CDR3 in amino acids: CASSSSGGSLLGVQYF. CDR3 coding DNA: TGTGCCAGCAGCTCTAGCGGGGGGTCCCTTCTCGGGGTGCAGTACTTC.